This TCR beta chain appears in the sequencing data of a study of shared clonotypes between healthy human individuals. The healthy adult donors were HIV-negative and reported no recent acute infections or vaccinations. Researchers reported that CD8 memory united CD45RO+ cells with CCR7-negative CD45RA+ TemRA cells. This table comes from immunoSEQ multiplex PCR, and its TCRdb copy is limited to in-frame clones, with some not included. This sample has approximately 710,000 clones, with 90% found just once. Germline V gene sequence: CDR1 MGHRA, CDR2 YSYEKL. The CDR3 contains 16 residues. V dropped 3 bases and J dropped 1; count of bases not matched to a gene: 7. Study-wide results and caveats: Around 5% was the fraction of naive CD4 clonotypes found shared across four donors. Compared with clonotypes that all four donors shared, non-shared clonotypes had lower generation probabilities.

As concerns this clone: Its antigen remains unknown.

Input material: memory CD8+ T cells from PBMCs. Sample subset: CD45RO+ cells pooled with CCR7-negative TemRA cells. The source is a man aged 18 to 29 in good health. Some clones in this sample may be carry-over from other donors' samples. The rearrangement uses TRBV4-1 and TRBJ1-1; 8 nucleotides match TRBD1. CDR3 region: CASSQVQGVGNTEAFF. In DNA, the CDR3 is TGCGCCAGCAGCCAGGTACAGGGGGTCGGGAACACTGAAGCTTTCTTT.